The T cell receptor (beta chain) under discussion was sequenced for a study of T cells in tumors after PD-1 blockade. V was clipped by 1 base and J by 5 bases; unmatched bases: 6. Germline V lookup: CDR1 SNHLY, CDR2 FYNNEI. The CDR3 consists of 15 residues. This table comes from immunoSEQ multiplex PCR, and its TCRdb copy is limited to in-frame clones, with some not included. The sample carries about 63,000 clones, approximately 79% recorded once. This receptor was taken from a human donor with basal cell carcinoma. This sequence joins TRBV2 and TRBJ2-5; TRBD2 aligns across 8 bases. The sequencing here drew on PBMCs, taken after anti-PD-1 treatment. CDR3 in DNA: TGTGCCAGCAGTGAAGAAGCGGGGGACGGGGAGACCCAGTACTTC. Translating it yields CASSEEAGDGETQYF.